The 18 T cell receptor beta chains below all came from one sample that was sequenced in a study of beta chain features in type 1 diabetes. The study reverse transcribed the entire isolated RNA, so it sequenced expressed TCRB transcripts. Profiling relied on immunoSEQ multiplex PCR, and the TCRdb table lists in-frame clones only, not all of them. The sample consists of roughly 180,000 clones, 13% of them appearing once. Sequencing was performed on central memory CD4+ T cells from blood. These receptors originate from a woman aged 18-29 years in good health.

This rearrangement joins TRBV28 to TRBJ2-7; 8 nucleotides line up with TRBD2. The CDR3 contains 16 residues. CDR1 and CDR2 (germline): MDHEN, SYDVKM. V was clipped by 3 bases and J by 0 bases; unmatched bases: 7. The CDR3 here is CASSLGPLADSYEQYF. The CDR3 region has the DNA TGTGCCAGCAGTTTGGGTCCACTAGCGGACTCCTACGAGCAGTACTTC.

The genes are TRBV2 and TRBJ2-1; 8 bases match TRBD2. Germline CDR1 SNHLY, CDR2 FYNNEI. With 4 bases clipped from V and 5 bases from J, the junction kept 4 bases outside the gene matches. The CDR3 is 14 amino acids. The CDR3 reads CASSGRRGDNEQFF. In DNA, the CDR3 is TGTGCCAGCAGTGGGAGGCGGGGGGACAATGAGCAGTTCTTC.

The CDR3 DNA is TGCGCCAGCAGCTTGGCCTCAGGGCACACTGAAGCTTTCTTT. Protein product: CASSLASGHTEAFF. The chain links TRBV5-1 to TRBJ1-1; TRBD1 might be the D (5 bases). The CDR3 runs 14 residues. From germline, CDR1 is SGHRS and CDR2 YFSETQ. Trimming removed 0 bases from V and 3 bases from J, with 9 bases in between.

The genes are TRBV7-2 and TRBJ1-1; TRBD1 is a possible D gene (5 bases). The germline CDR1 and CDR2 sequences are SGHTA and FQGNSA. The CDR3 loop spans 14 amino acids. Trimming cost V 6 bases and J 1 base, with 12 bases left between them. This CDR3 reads CASSRGEGNTEAFF. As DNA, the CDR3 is TGTGCCAGCAGTCGGGGGGAAGGGAACACTGAAGCTTTCTTT.

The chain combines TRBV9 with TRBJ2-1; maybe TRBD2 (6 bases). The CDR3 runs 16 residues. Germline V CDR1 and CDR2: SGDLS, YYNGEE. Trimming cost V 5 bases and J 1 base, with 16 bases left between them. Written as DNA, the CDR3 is TGTGCCAGCAGTAATCGGGGGAGAGGGTCCTACAATGAGCAGTTCTTC. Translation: CASSNRGRGSYNEQFF.

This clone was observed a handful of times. CDR3 coding DNA: TGTGCCTGGAGCCCCGGGGGACAGGGAAGAAACACCATATATTTT. As protein: CAWSPGGQGRNTIYF. The chain carries TRBV30 and TRBJ1-3; 9 bases align to TRBD1. V was pared by 3 bases and J by 5 bases, with 8 bases of the junction left unmatched. The length of the CDR3 is 15 residues. CDR1 and CDR2 from the germline V gene are GTSNPN and SVGIG (reference sequence).

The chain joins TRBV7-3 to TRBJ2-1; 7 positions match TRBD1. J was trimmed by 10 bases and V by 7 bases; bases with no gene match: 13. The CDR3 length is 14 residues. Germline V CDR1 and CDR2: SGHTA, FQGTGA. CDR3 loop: CASNNQGVREEQFF. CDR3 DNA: TGTGCCAGCAACAATCAGGGGGTCCGTGAAGAGCAGTTCTTC.

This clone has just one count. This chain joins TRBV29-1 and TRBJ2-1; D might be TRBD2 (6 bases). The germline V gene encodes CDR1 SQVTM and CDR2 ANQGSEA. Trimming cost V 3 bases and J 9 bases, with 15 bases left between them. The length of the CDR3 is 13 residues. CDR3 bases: TGCAGCGTTGAGGGGAGCTACGGGGGTGAGCAGTTCTTC. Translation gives CSVEGSYGGEQFF.

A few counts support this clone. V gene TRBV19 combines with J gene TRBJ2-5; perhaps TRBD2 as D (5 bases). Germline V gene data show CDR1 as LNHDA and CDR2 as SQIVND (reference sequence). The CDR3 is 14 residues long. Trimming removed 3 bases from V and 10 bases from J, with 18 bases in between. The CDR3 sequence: CASSMTAGHRDQYF. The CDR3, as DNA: TGTGCCAGTAGTATGACGGCGGGCCATAGGGACCAGTACTTC.

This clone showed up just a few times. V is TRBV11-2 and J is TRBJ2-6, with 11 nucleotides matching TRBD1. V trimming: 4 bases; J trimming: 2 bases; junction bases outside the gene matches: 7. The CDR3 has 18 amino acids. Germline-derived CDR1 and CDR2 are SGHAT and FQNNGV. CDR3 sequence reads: CASSSPGQGGPGANVLTF. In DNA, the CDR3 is TGTGCCAGCAGCTCCCCGGGACAGGGGGGTCCTGGGGCCAACGTCCTGACTTTC.

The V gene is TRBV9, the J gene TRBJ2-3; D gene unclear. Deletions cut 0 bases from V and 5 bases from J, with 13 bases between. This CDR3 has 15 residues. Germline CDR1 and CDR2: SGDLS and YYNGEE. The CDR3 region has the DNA TGTGCCAGCAGCGTAGGTCCGAACCGCGGAGATACGCAGTATTTT. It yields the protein CASSVGPNRGDTQYF.

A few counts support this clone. The CDR3 spells CASSLAGGLNTGELFF. The CDR3 bases are TGTGCCAGCAGCTTAGCGGGAGGATTGAACACCGGGGAGCTGTTTTTT. This chain links TRBV7-8 with TRBJ2-2, with D perhaps matching TRBD2 (6 bases). Germline assignment: CDR1 SGHVS and CDR2 FQNEAQ. CDR3 length: 16 amino acids. V was clipped by 0 bases and J by 1 base, with 9 bases between them.

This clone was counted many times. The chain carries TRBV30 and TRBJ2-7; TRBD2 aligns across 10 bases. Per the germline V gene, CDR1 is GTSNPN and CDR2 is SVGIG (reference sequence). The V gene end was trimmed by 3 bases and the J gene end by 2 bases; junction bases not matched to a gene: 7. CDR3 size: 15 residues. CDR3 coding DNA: TGTGCCTGGAGGCGATTGACTAGCGGGCCCTACGAGCAGTACTTC. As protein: CAWRRLTSGPYEQYF.

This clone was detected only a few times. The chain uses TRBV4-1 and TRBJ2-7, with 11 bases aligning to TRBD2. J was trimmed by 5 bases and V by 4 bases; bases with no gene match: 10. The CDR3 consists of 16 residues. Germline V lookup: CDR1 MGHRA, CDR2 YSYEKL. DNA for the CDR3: TGCGCCAGCAGCCGGGGATTACTAGCGGGAGACCACGAGCAGTACTTC. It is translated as CASSRGLLAGDHEQYF.

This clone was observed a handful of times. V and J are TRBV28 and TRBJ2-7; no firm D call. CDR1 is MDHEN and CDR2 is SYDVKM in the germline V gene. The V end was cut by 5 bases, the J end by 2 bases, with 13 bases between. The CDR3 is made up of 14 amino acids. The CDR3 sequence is CASSENGRTYEQYF. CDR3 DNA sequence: TGTGCCAGCAGTGAAAACGGTCGAACCTACGAGCAGTACTTC.

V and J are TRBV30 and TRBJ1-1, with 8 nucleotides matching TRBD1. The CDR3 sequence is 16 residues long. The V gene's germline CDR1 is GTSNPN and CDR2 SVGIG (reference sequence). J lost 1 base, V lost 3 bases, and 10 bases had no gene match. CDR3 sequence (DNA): TGTGCCTGGAGGACAGGCCGGGACAGGAGGAACACTGAAGCTTTCTTT. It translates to CAWRTGRDRRNTEAFF.

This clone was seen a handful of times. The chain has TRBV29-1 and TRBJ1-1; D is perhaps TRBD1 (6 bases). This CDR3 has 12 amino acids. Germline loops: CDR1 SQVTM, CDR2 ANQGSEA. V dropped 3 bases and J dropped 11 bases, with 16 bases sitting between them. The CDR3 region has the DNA TGCAGCGTTGATTACCCCAGGGGAAACGCTTTCTTT. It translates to CSVDYPRGNAFF.

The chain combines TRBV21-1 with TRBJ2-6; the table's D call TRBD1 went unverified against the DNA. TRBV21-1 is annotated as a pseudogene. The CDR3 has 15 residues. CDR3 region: CASSKVRAGANVLTF. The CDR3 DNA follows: TGTGCCAGCAGCAAGGTCAGGGCCGGGGCCAACGTCCTGACTTTC.